The 25 T cell receptor beta chains given below trace back to one sample, sequenced in a study of Ad26.COV2.S vaccination and SARS-CoV-2 variants. Treatment denoted: some 20 received Ad26.COV2.S at low or high dose, single or two shots; roughly five received placebo; per-sample allocation not given. Day 63 following the first vaccine or placebo injection was when the samples were taken. The table came from immunoSEQ multiplex PCR; TCRdb's copy has only in-frame clones and leaves some out. The sample yields around 240,000 clones, approximately 87% seen once. The sample was peripheral blood, taken in a trial of Ad26.COV2.S vaccine versus placebo. These receptors were obtained from a person aged 18 to 59 who received the Ad26.COV2.S COVID-19 vaccine or a placebo.

The chain links TRBV20-1 to TRBJ2-5; 7 bases map to TRBD1. Germline V gives CDR1 DFQATT, CDR2 SNEGSKA (reference sequence). This CDR3 contains 13 residues. The junction had 6 bases not matched to a gene; V was cut back by 3 bases and J by 5 bases. Here the CDR3 DNA reads TGCAGTGCTAGTAAGGGACAGATCGAGACCCAGTACTTC. Translated, it gives CSASKGQIETQYF.

The J gene is TRBJ2-7, the V gene TRBV7-3; D is uncertain. Germline V gene lookup returns CDR1 SGHTA and CDR2 FQGTGA. V gave up 0 bases and J gave up 7 bases, with 13 bases separating them. The CDR3 loop spans 14 amino acids. CDR3 sequence: CASSLTPLPQEQYF. The CDR3 DNA sequence: TGTGCCAGCAGCTTAACGCCCCTACCTCAGGAGCAGTACTTC.

This clone was observed once. The chain is built from TRBV29-1 and TRBJ2-2, with TRBD2 matching 9 bases. The V and J ends lost 5 bases and 4 bases, in that order; junction bases with no gene match: 8. This CDR3 contains 15 residues. The germline CDR1 and CDR2 sequences are SQVTM and ANQGSEA. CDR3 DNA: TGCAGCGTTTTGCATTTAGCGGGGGTCACCGGGGAGCTGTTTTTT. Protein: CSVLHLAGVTGELFF.

The chain recombines TRBV30 with TRBJ1-6; D perhaps matches TRBD1 (6 bases). Trimming took 1 base from V and 0 from J, leaving 10 bases between them. Per germline, CDR1 GTSNPN and CDR2 SVGIG (reference sequence). The CDR3 consists of 16 residues. CDR3 amino acids: CAWSDQGSSYNSPLHF. The DNA of the CDR3 is TGTGCCTGGAGTGATCAGGGGAGCTCCTATAATTCACCCCTCCACTTT.

This clone showed up just once. The V and J genes are TRBV4-1 and TRBJ1-1; no clear D. CDR3 length: 16 amino acids. V lost 0 bases and J lost 3, with 14 bases in between. Germline V gives CDR1 MGHRA, CDR2 YSYEKL. The CDR3 is CASSQEVGRFYTEAFF. The CDR3 DNA sequence: TGCGCCAGCAGCCAAGAAGTCGGGAGGTTTTACACTGAAGCTTTCTTT.

The V and J genes are TRBV9 and TRBJ1-2; D gene unclear. With 10 bases removed from V and 2 bases from J, the gap between germline ends came to 15 bases. The V gene's germline CDR1 is SGDLS and CDR2 YYNGEE. The CDR3 spans 13 residues. CDR3 DNA sequence: TGTGCCTCCCCGGGGAGGCGAAACTATGGCTACACCTTC. Amino acids: CASPGRRNYGYTF.

The chain employs TRBV30 and TRBJ2-7; D is possibly TRBD1 (7 bases). The V end lost 2 bases, the J end lost 3 bases, and 17 bases lay between the germline ends. The CDR3 runs 15 residues. Germline V lookup: CDR1 GTSNPN, CDR2 SVGIG (reference sequence). In DNA form, the CDR3 reads TGTGCCTGGAGTAGGGGGCAGGGGGGTAGCTACGAGCAGTACTTC. Protein sequence: CAWSRGQGGSYEQYF.

This chain uses TRBV4-3 with TRBJ1-6; a weak D match, TRBD1 (5 bases). V lost 0 bases and J 7 bases, leaving 16 bases between the germline ends. Germline CDR1 is LGHNA and CDR2 is YSLEER. This CDR3 is 17 amino acids long. CDR3 DNA sequence: TGCGCCAGCAGCCAAGATCAGCCTCCAGGGTTAAATTCACCCCTCCACTTT. Its protein product is CASSQDQPPGLNSPLHF.

The CDR3 loop is CATSRDREGQSYGYTF. In DNA form, the CDR3 reads TGTGCCACCAGCAGAGATAGGGAAGGGCAGTCCTATGGCTACACCTTC. The chain carries TRBV15 and TRBJ1-2; D is unresolved. V lost 0 bases to trimming and J lost 4 bases, with 15 bases between them. CDR1 is LNHNV, CDR2 YYDKDF, per germline (reference sequence). The CDR3 runs 16 residues.

The V gene is TRBV30, the J gene TRBJ1-6; TRBD1 matches at 8 bases. V dropped 3 bases and J dropped 13; count of bases not matched to a gene: 11. Germline V gives CDR1 GTSNPN, CDR2 SVGIG (reference sequence). CDR3 length: 14 residues. CDR3 residues: CAWSPGQALGPLHF. CDR3 nucleotide sequence: TGTGCCTGGAGCCCGGGACAGGCGTTGGGGCCCCTCCACTTT. Full variable domain (missing parts from reference TRBV30 and TRBJ1-6): SQTIHQWPATLVQPVGSPLSLECTVEGTSNPNLYWYRQAAGRGLQLLFYSVGIGQISSEVPQNLSASRPQDRQFILSSKKLLLSDSGFYLCAWSPGQALGPLHFGNGTRLTVT.

This clone has only one observation. V and J are TRBV6-5 and TRBJ2-7; 8 bases line up with TRBD1. The CDR3 has 16 amino acids. After removal of 4 bases from V and 2 bases from J, the junction contained 10 bases not matched to a gene. The germline CDR1 and CDR2 sequences are MNHEY and SVGAGI. The CDR3 loop is CASSLRAGTGTYEQYF. The CDR3 coding sequence is TGTGCCAGCAGTTTGCGTGCGGGGACAGGAACCTACGAGCAGTACTTC.

This clone was recorded only once. This chain joins TRBV11-2 and TRBJ2-7, with 7 bases fitting TRBD1. The V gene end was trimmed by 4 bases and the J gene end by 8 bases; junction bases not matched to a gene: 17. This CDR3 contains 16 residues. The germline V gene encodes CDR1 SGHAT and CDR2 FQNNGV. This CDR3 is CASSYWTGRFTRQQYF. CDR3 coding DNA: TGTGCCAGCAGCTACTGGACAGGTCGGTTTACGCGTCAGCAGTACTTC.

This clone was counted a single time. The chain couples TRBV27 to TRBJ2-1, with 10 bases that match TRBD1. Germline V gene lookup returns CDR1 MNHEY and CDR2 SMNVEV (reference sequence). This CDR3 comprises 17 residues. Trimming cost V 5 bases and J 2 bases; bases outside gene matches: 9. The CDR3 bases are TGTGCCAGCAGTCCCTCAGACAGGGGGCGACCCTACAATGAGCAGTTCTTC. The encoded protein is CASSPSDRGRPYNEQFF.

This rearrangement joins TRBV4-1 to TRBJ1-2, with D possibly matching TRBD1 (6 bases). V gave up 0 bases and J gave up 2 bases, with 19 bases separating them. The CDR3 is made up of 18 amino acids. The germline gives CDR1 MGHRA, CDR2 YSYEKL. The CDR3 nucleotides read TGCGCCAGCAGCCAAGATAATGGGGGCCAACTGGCCAACTATGGCTACACCTTC. Translated: CASSQDNGGQLANYGYTF.

The chain couples TRBV30 to TRBJ2-3; a weak D match, TRBD2 (6 bases). The CDR3 sequence is 14 residues long. The germline V and J ends were trimmed by 3 bases and 3 bases, with 13 bases remaining between them. CDR1 and CDR2 (germline): GTSNPN, SVGIG (reference sequence). CDR3 loop: CAWRTGVGTDTQYF. Here the CDR3 DNA reads TGTGCCTGGAGAACGGGGGTCGGAACAGATACGCAGTATTTT. The whole variable domain, filled in from reference TRBV30 and TRBJ2-3, reads SQTIHQWPATLVQPVGSPLSLECTVEGTSNPNLYWYRQAAGRGLQLLFYSVGIGQISSEVPQNLSASRPQDRQFILSSKKLLLSDSGFYLCAWRTGVGTDTQYFGPGTRLTVL.

The rearrangement uses TRBV19 and TRBJ2-7; no clear D. V was shortened by 5 bases and J by 2 bases, with 13 bases between the two germline ends. Germline loops: CDR1 LNHDA, CDR2 SQIVND (reference sequence). CDR3 length equals 14 residues. The CDR3 DNA sequence: TGTGCCAGTAGTTCCCCCAGCACTACCTACGAGCAGTACTTC. It translates to CASSSPSTTYEQYF.

This clone has just a few counts. The chain couples TRBV7-2 to TRBJ1-2, with D unresolved. Trimming cost V 5 bases and J 1 base, with 8 bases left between them. CDR1 is SGHTA and CDR2 is FQGNSA in the germline V gene. The CDR3 runs to 13 residues. The CDR3 nucleotides are TGTGCCAGCAGCCACTCCGGTAACTATGGCTACACCTTC. Residues: CASSHSGNYGYTF.

The gene calls are TRBV9 and TRBJ2-7, with 14 bases fitting TRBD2. Germline V lookup: CDR1 SGDLS, CDR2 YYNGEE. The length of the CDR3 is 15 residues. V was pared by 3 bases and J by 4 bases, with 3 bases of the junction left unmatched. The CDR3: CASSEGLAGEYEQYF. Written as DNA, the CDR3 is TGTGCCAGCAGCGAGGGACTAGCGGGAGAGTACGAGCAGTACTTC.

J is TRBJ1-4 and V is TRBV5-1; D ambiguous. The CDR3 runs 15 residues. Germline V gene sequence: CDR1 SGHRS, CDR2 YFSETQ. Trimming took off 5 bases at V and 0 bases at J, with 11 bases between the two ends. DNA of the CDR3: TGCGCCAGCAGGAAGAACCTCGCAACTAATGAAAAACTGTTTTTT. The encoded protein is CASRKNLATNEKLFF.

The gene calls are TRBV7-2 and TRBJ2-1, with D possibly being TRBD2 (6 bases). CDR1 is SGHTA and CDR2 is FQGNSA in the germline V gene. CDR3 length: 15 residues. Trimming removed 1 base at V and 2 bases at J, with 9 bases between. CDR3 residues: CASSLEGRTYNEQFF. The CDR3 DNA sequence: TGTGCCAGCAGCTTAGAGGGGAGGACCTACAATGAGCAGTTCTTC.

The V call is TRBV28, the J call TRBJ1-1; 12 nucleotides match TRBD1. From germline, CDR1 is MDHEN and CDR2 SYDVKM. CDR3 size: 16 residues. J was trimmed by 8 bases and V by 6 bases; bases with no gene match: 13. The CDR3 is CASRITRDRGPTEAFF. CDR3 DNA: TGTGCCAGCAGAATAACCCGGGACAGGGGGCCTACAGAAGCTTTCTTT. Looking up the rest from reference TRBV28 and TRBJ1-1 gives the full variable domain: DVKVTQSSRYLVKRTGEKVFLECVQDMDHENMFWYRQDPGLGLRLIYFSYDVKMKEKGDIPEGYSVSREKKERFSLILESASTNQTSMYLCASRITRDRGPTEAFFGQGTRLTVV.

V gene TRBV19 combines with J gene TRBJ1-1; weak D call: TRBD1 (6 bases). Germline V gene data show CDR1 as LNHDA and CDR2 as SQIVND (reference sequence). The CDR3 has 13 amino acids. Trimming pared 6 bases from V and 0 bases from J, leaving 8 bases between. Written as DNA, the CDR3 is TGTGCCAGTAGGGGGACACTGAACACTGAAGCTTTCTTT. Protein product: CASRGTLNTEAFF.

CDR3 sequence: CASSPPGQGHNEQFF. DNA for the CDR3: TGCGCCAGCAGCCCACCGGGACAGGGCCACAATGAGCAGTTCTTC. V is TRBV4-3 and J is TRBJ2-1; 9 positions agree with TRBD1. The CDR3 loop spans 15 amino acids. CDR1 is LGHNA and CDR2 is YSLEER in the germline V gene. V gave up 4 bases and J gave up 5 bases; unmatched junction bases: 6.

The CDR3 loop is CASSQDRDRGYTF. Written as DNA, the CDR3 is TGTGCCAGCAGCCAAGACCGGGACCGTGGCTACACCTTC. The chain carries TRBV4-2 and TRBJ1-2; tentative D call: TRBD1 (5 bases). V lost 0 bases and J lost 7, with 9 bases in between. The germline V gene has CDR1 LGHNA and CDR2 YNFKEQ. The CDR3 loop spans 13 amino acids.

This rearrangement joins TRBV7-8 to TRBJ1-1; D might be TRBD1 (6 bases). Deletions cut 5 bases from V and 6 bases from J, with 22 bases between. Per germline, CDR1 SGHVS and CDR2 FQNEAQ. The CDR3 has 16 residues. The CDR3 DNA follows: TGTGCCAGCAGCCGTATTGGACAGCCCGGCATTCCTGAAGCTTTCTTT. Protein sequence: CASSRIGQPGIPEAFF.